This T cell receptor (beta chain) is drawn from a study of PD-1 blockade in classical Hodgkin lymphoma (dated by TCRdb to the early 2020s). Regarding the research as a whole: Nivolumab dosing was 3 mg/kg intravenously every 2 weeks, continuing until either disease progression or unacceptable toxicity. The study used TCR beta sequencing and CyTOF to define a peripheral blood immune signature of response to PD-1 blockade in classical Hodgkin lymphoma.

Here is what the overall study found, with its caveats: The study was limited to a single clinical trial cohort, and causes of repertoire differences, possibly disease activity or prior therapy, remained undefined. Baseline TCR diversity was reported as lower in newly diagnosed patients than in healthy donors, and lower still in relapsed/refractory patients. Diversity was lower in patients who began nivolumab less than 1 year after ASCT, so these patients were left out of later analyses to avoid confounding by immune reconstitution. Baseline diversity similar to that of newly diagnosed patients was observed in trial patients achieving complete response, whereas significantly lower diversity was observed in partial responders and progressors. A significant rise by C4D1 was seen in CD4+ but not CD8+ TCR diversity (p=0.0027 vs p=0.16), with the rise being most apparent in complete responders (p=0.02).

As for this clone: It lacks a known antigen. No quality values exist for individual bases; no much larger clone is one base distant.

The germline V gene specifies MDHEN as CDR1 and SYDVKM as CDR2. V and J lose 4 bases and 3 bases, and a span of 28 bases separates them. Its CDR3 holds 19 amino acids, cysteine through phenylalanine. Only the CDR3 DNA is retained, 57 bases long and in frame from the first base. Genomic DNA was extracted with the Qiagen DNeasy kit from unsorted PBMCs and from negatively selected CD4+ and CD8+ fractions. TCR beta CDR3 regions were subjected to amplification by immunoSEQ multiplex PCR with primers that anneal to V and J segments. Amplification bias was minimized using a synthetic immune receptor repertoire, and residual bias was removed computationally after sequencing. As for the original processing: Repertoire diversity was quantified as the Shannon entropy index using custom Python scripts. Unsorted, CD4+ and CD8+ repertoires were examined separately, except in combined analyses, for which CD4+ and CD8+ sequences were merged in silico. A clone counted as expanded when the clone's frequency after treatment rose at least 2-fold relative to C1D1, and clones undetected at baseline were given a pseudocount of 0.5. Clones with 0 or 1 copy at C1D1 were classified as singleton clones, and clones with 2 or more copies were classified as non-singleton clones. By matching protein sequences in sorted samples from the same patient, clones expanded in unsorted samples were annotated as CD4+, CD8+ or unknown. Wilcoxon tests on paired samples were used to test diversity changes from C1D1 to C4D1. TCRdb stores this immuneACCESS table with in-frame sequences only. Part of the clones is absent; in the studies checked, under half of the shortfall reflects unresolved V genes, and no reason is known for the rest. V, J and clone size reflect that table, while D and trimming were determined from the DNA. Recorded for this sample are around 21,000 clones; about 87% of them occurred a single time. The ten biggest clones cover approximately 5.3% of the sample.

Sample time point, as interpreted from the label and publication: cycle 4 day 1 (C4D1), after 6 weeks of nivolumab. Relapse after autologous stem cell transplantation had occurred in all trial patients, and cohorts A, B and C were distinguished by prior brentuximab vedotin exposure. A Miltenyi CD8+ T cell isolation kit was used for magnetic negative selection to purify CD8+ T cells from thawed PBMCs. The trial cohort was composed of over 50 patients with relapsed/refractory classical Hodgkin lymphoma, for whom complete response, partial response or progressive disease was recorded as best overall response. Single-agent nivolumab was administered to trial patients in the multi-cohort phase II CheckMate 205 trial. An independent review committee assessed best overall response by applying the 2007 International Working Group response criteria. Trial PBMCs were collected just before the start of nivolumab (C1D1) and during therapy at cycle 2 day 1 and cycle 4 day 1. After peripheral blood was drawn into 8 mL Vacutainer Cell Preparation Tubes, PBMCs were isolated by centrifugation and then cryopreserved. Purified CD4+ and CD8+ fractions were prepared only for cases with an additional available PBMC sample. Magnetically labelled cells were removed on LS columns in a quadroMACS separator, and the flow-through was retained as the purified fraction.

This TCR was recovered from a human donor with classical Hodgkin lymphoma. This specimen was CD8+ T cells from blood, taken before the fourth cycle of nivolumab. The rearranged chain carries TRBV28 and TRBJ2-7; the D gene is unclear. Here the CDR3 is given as CASSSPEPDALILLYEQYF. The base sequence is TGTGCCAGCAGTTCCCCCGAACCCGATGCCCTGATATTACTCTACGAGCAGTACTTC.